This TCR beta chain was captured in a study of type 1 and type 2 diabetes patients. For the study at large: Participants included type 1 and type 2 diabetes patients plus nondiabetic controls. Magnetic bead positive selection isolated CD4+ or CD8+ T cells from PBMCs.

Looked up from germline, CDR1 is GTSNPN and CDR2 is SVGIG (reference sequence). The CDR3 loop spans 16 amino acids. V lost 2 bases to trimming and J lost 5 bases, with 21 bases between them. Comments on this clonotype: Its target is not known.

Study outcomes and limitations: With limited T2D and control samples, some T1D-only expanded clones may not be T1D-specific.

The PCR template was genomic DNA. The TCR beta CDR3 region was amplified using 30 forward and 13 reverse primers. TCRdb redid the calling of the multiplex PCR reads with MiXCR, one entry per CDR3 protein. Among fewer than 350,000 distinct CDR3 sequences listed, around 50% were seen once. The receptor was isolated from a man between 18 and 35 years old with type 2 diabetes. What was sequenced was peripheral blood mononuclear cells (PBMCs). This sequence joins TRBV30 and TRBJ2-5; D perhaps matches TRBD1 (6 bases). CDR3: CAWSTGSFRGSETQYF. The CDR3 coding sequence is TGTGCCTGGAGTACGGGGTCCTTCAGGGGTTCGGAGACCCAGTACTTC.